This T cell receptor beta chain was documented in a study of T cells in Graves' hyperthyroidism and ophthalmopathy. Diagnostic decisions used clinical symptoms, serum thyroxine and TRAb, thyroid ultrasound and orbital computed tomography. The CDR3 spans 15 residues. V was cut by 1 base and J by 5 bases, with 13 bases left in between. Germline V gives CDR1 SGHTA, CDR2 FQGNSA. Amplification of TCR beta CDR3 regions used RNA as the template. A first-round RT-PCR of the TCR CDR3 used the HTBI primer set. Each CDR3 protein gets one entry after TCRdb re-called the multiplex PCR reads with MiXCR. Of roughly 420,000 distinct CDR3 sequences in the sample, about a sixth were seen once.

Sequencing was performed on blood. This chain uses TRBV7-2 with TRBJ2-3; unclear D gene. The receptor was isolated from a woman under 30 with Graves' hyperthyroidism. The CDR3 bases are TGTGCCAGCAGCTTAGGGTCCCGGTTGGGAGATACGCAGTATTTT. Its protein product is CASSLGSRLGDTQYF.